This T cell receptor beta chain was sequenced during a study of control samples from healthy donors and cancer patients. Germline V lookup: CDR1 SGHTA, CDR2 FQGTGA. V shed 5 bases, J shed 11 bases, and the junction held 14 bases outside the gene matches. The CDR3 has 16 residues. Profiled with immunoSEQ multiplex PCR; TCRdb holds only in-frame clones, not every one. The sample shows some 120,000 clones, around 96% of them seen only once. This clonotype was obtained from a man younger than 45 in good health. This chain joins TRBV7-3 and TRBJ1-6; 8 bases map to TRBD1. Sequenced input: blood. CDR3 protein: CASSPSGTGLGAPLHF. The CDR3 bases are TGTGCCAGCAGCCCGAGTGGGACAGGTCTGGGGGCACCCCTCCACTTT.